This is a list of T cell receptor beta chains from one sample in a study of OX40 agonist ivuxolimab in advanced cancers. The repertoire was sequenced with immunoSEQ multiplex PCR; TCRdb's copy has only in-frame clones and lacks some. The profile covers just over 15,000 clones, with roughly 60% appearing a single time and 8.4% taken by the ten largest. Sequenced here: CD4+ or CD8+ T cells sorted from blood, sampled in a trial of the OX40 agonist ivuxolimab. These receptors originate from an adult with an advanced solid tumor such as melanoma, head and neck, liver or kidney cancer. Each CDR3 is given with its conserved first and last residue. A D gene is named only where the DNA matches it firmly. Rows give clone size only sometimes, using once, few, many, or a class for an expanded clone.

>.|TRBV5-6|TRBJ1-4|.
CASSFATDGNEKLFF
TGTGCCAGCAGCTTTGCGACGGATGGTAATGAAAAACTGTTTTTT
>TRBD1|TRBV6-6|TRBJ2-1|.
CASSTGEEQFF
TGTGCCAGCAGCACAGGGGAAGAGCAGTTCTTC
>TRBD1|TRBV30|TRBJ2-7|medium-sized
CAWSVGQGALEQYF
TGTGCCTGGAGTGTAGGACAGGGGGCGCTTGAGCAGTACTTC
>TRBD2|TRBV2|TRBJ2-5|.
CASSDGLAGEAETQYF
TGTGCCAGCAGTGATGGGCTAGCGGGGGAGGCAGAGACCCAGTACTTC
>.|TRBV27|TRBJ1-5|medium-sized
CASSPYGGVNQPQHF
TGTGCCAGCAGTCCCTATGGGGGTGTCAATCAGCCCCAGCATTTT
>.|TRBV7-9|TRBJ2-7|.
CASSSVIPNEQYF
TGTGCCAGCAGCTCAGTGATCCCAAACGAGCAGTACTTC
>.|TRBV2|TRBJ2-5|.
CASAGPEETQYF
TGTGCCAGCGCGGGCCCTGAAGAGACCCAGTACTTC
>TRBD1|TRBV4-1|TRBJ2-5|few
CASSRHRGSQETQYF
TGCGCCAGCAGCCGCCACAGGGGCTCCCAAGAGACCCAGTACTTC
>.|TRBV6-6|TRBJ1-5|once
CASSVRGNSNQPQHF
TGTGCCAGCAGTGTCCGGGGCAATAGCAATCAGCCCCAGCATTTT
>.|TRBV28|TRBJ2-7|.
CASSLFLEQYF
TGTGCCAGCAGCTTGTTCCTCGAGCAGTACTTC
>.|TRBV2|TRBJ1-5|.
CASGQGRVDSNQPQHF
TGTGCCAGCGGGCAGGGGAGGGTCGATAGCAATCAGCCCCAGCATTTT
>.|TRBV5-1|TRBJ1-5|.
CARERQLNQPQHF
TGCGCCAGGGAAAGGCAGCTAAATCAGCCCCAGCATTTT
>.|TRBV12-5|TRBJ2-3|few
CASGLGPSDTQYF
TGTGCTAGTGGTCTCGGGCCTTCAGATACGCAGTATTTT
>TRBD1|TRBV5-6|TRBJ1-2|.
CASSLSGTGIHGYTF
TGTGCCAGCAGCTTGTCGGGGACAGGCATCCATGGCTACACCTTC
>.|TRBV7-9|TRBJ2-3|.
CASTSMGDTQYF
TGTGCCAGCACATCAATGGGAGATACGCAGTATTTT
>.|TRBV30|TRBJ2-1|.
CAWSEGGPREQFF
TGTGCCTGGAGTGAGGGGGGGCCGAGAGAGCAGTTCTTC
>.|TRBV20-1|TRBJ2-7|.
CSADGTHEQYF
TGCAGTGCGGATGGGACGCACGAGCAGTACTTC
>.|TRBV5-4|TRBJ2-2|.
CASSLETGELFF
TGTGCCAGCAGCTTAGAAACCGGGGAGCTGTTTTTT
>.|TRBV4-1|TRBJ2-1|once
CASSQVLAYEQFF
TGCGCCAGCAGCCAGGTACTAGCCTATGAGCAGTTCTTC
>.|TRBV11-2|TRBJ2-5|medium-sized
CASSPPAGQTQYF
TGTGCCAGCAGCCCCCCCGCGGGGCAGACCCAGTACTTC
>.|TRBV7-9|TRBJ2-1|.
CASSYNEQFF
TGTGCCAGCTCCTACAATGAGCAGTTCTTC
>TRBD1|TRBV5-1|TRBJ1-1|.
CASSLVGQGNTEAFF
TGCGCCAGCAGCTTGGTGGGACAGGGGAACACTGAAGCTTTCTTT
>.|TRBV11-3|TRBJ2-1|.
CASSLEGSFNEQFF
TGTGCCAGCAGCTTAGAGGGTAGCTTCAATGAGCAGTTCTTC
>.|TRBV4-2|TRBJ2-7|.
CASSSYTGTYEQYF
TGTGCCAGCAGCTCTTATACAGGTACCTACGAGCAGTACTTC
>.|TRBV6-5|TRBJ2-5|.
CASSKGEFQETQYF
TGTGCCAGCAGTAAGGGCGAGTTCCAAGAGACCCAGTACTTC
>TRBD1|TRBV10-2|TRBJ2-1|medium-sized
CASSARDRGYNEQFF
TGCGCCAGCAGTGCCCGGGACAGGGGATACAATGAGCAGTTCTTC
>.|TRBV2|TRBJ2-2|few
CASTLPWDLRGTGELFF
TGTGCCAGCACCCTCCCCTGGGACCTGAGGGGTACCGGGGAGCTGTTTTTT
>.|TRBV7-9|TRBJ1-2|.
CASTMTPPGYYGYTF
TGTGCCAGCACCATGACCCCACCGGGCTACTATGGCTACACCTTC
>.|TRBV21-1|TRBJ2-1|.
CASSNRRLAGGHNEQFF
TGTGCCAGCAGCAATCGGCGCCTAGCGGGGGGGCATAATGAGCAGTTCTTC
>TRBD1|TRBV7-9|TRBJ1-1|.
CASSQNRDRAFF
TGTGCCAGCAGCCAGAACCGGGACAGGGCTTTCTTT
>.|TRBV7-6|TRBJ2-7|.
CASSLLGTYEQYF
TGTGCCAGCAGCTTACTTGGTACCTACGAGCAGTACTTC
>.|TRBV11-2|TRBJ2-1|.
CASVYGGRNEQFF
TGTGCCAGCGTCTACGGGGGAAGGAATGAGCAGTTCTTC
>TRBD1|TRBV7-9|TRBJ1-1|few
CASSTGGVTEAFF
TGTGCCAGCAGCACAGGGGGGGTTACTGAAGCTTTCTTT
>.|TRBV4-1|TRBJ2-7|.
CASSGETYEQYF
TGCGCCAGCAGCGGGGAGACCTACGAGCAGTACTTC
>.|TRBV6-1|TRBJ2-3|.
CASSEGASADTQYF
TGTGCCAGCAGTGAAGGGGCAAGTGCAGATACGCAGTATTTT
>.|TRBV6-5|TRBJ1-3|.
CASSYLYRSSGNTIYF
TGTGCCAGCAGTTACTTATACAGGAGCTCTGGAAACACCATATATTTT
>.|TRBV7-8|TRBJ2-1|.
CAQGGNEQFF
TGTGCCCAGGGGGGCAATGAGCAGTTCTTC